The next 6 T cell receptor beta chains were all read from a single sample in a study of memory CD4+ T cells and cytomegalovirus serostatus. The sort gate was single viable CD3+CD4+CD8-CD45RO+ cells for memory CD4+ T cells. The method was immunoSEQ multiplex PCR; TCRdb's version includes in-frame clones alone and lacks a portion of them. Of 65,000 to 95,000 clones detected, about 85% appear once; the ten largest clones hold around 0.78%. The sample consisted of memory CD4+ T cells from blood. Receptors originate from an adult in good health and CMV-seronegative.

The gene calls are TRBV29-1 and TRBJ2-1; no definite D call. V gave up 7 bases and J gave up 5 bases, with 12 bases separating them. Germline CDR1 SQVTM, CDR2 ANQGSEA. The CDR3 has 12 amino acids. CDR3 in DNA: TGCAGCGGAGTCCCCCATGACAATGAGCAGTTCTTC. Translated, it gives CSGVPHDNEQFF.

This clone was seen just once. CDR3 nucleotide sequence: TGTGCCAGCAGCGACCTCCCGGGACGGTTGAACACTGAAGCTTTCTTT. Encoded protein: CASSDLPGRLNTEAFF. This sequence joins TRBV9 and TRBJ1-1, with D perhaps matching TRBD1 (5 bases). Trimming left V 3 bases short and J 0 bases short, with 15 bases between. The CDR3 extends over 16 amino acids. Germline V lookup: CDR1 SGDLS, CDR2 YYNGEE.

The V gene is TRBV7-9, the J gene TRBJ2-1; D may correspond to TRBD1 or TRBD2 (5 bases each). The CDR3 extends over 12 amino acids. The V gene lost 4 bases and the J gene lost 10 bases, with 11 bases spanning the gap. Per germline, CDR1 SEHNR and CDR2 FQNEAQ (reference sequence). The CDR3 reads CASSSLGVEQFF. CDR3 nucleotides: TGTGCCAGCAGCTCTCTGGGGGTGGAGCAGTTCTTC.

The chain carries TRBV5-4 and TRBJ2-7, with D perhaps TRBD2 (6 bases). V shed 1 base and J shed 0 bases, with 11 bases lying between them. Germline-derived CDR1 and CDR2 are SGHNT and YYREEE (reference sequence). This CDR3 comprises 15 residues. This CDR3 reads CASSLIGGTSYEQYF. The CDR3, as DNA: TGTGCCAGCAGCTTGATCGGGGGAACCTCCTACGAGCAGTACTTC.

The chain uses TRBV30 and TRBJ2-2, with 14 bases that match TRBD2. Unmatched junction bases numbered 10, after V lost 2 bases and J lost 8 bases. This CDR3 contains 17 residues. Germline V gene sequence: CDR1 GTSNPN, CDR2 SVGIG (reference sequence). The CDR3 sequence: CAWSFRRTSGGLGELFF. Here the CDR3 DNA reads TGTGCCTGGAGTTTCCGCCGGACTAGCGGGGGGTTAGGGGAGCTGTTTTTT.

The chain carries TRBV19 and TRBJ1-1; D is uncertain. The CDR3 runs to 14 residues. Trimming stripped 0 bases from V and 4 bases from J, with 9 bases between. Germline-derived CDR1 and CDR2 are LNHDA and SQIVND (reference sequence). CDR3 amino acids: CASSIDLGITEAFF. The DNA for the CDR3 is TGTGCCAGTAGTATAGATCTAGGGATCACTGAAGCTTTCTTT.